Listed here are 9 T cell receptor beta chains from one sample, sequenced in a study of T cells in Graves' hyperthyroidism and ophthalmopathy. Amplification targeted TCR beta CDR3 regions from RNA transcripts. Researchers ran a first-round RT-PCR on the TCR CDR3 using the HTBI primer set. TCRdb re-called the multiplex PCR reads through MiXCR, storing one row per CDR3 protein. Here the sample spans approximately 330,000 distinct CDR3 sequences, about 18% being singletons. The specimen sequenced was blood. These receptors came from a woman aged 45-60 years with Graves' hyperthyroidism.

This clonotype was recorded at least ten times. The chain is built from TRBV6-1 and TRBJ1-2, with 7 bases lining up with TRBD1. The V gene's germline CDR1 is MNHNS and CDR2 SASEGT. V lost 1 base and J lost 1; bases outside the gene matches: 3. This CDR3 has 15 residues. This CDR3 reads CASSEGQGGNYGYTF. In DNA, the CDR3 is TGTGCCAGCAGTGAAGGTCAGGGGGGTAACTATGGCTACACCTTC.

This clonotype was found many times. This sequence joins TRBV7-2 and TRBJ2-3; D is perhaps TRBD2 (6 bases). CDR3 length equals 14 residues. With 2 bases removed from V and 4 bases from J, the gap between germline ends came to 10 bases. Germline CDR1 reads SGHTA; CDR2 reads FQGNSA. The CDR3 region is CASSLLSGADTQYF. CDR3 nucleotides: TGTGCCAGCAGCTTACTTTCGGGAGCAGATACGCAGTATTTT.

Many counts were recorded for this clonotype. V and J are TRBV12-3 or TRBV12-4 and TRBJ1-6; D is unresolved. V dropped 8 bases and J dropped 15 bases, with 17 bases sitting between them. The CDR3 has 12 amino acids. This CDR3 is CASGLLAGVLHF. The DNA for the CDR3 is TGTGCCAGCGGGCTTCTGGCAGGCGTCCTCCACTTT.

J is TRBJ2-5 and V is TRBV19, with D tentatively TRBD2 (6 bases). CDR1 LNHDA and CDR2 SQIVND come from the germline V gene (reference sequence). V lost 6 bases to trimming and J lost 1 base, with 18 bases between them. This CDR3 comprises 16 residues. CDR3 protein: CASSRVEGAAQETQYF. The CDR3 nucleotides read TGTGCCAGTAGCAGGGTGGAGGGCGCGGCCCAAGAGACCCAGTACTTC.

This chain links TRBV19 with TRBJ1-4; TRBD1 aligns across 8 bases. V was pared by 4 bases and J by 8 bases, with 6 bases of the junction left unmatched. Germline CDR1 LNHDA, CDR2 SQIVND (reference sequence). The CDR3 runs to 14 residues. As DNA, the CDR3 is TGTGCCAGTAGTACCGGACAGGGAGGAGAAAAACTGTTTTTT. This encodes CASSTGQGGEKLFF.

This clonotype was counted only a few times. The chain has TRBV19 and TRBJ1-2; no reliable D call. CDR1 LNHDA and CDR2 SQIVND come from the germline V gene (reference sequence). This CDR3 contains 12 residues. With 1 base removed from V and 6 bases from J, the gap between germline ends came to 6 bases. The chain's CDR3 is CASSIGGNGYTF. Here the CDR3 DNA reads TGTGCCAGTAGTATAGGAGGGAATGGCTACACCTTC.

This clonotype was counted a few times. The rearrangement uses TRBV9 and TRBJ1-2; 10 positions match TRBD1. Germline V gene data show CDR1 as SGDLS and CDR2 as YYNGEE. V lost 2 bases, J lost 4 bases, and 8 bases stayed unmatched. The CDR3 has 16 residues. CDR3 DNA: TGTGCCAGCAGCGTGCACCGGGACAGGGGATCCTATGGCTACACCTTC. Amino acids: CASSVHRDRGSYGYTF.

As concerns this clonotype: One end of the junction is discordant with germline, which a read error may explain. J is TRBJ2-6 and V is TRBV11-2; TRBD2 might be the D (7 bases). The CDR3 length is 13 residues. Per the germline V gene, CDR1 is SGHAT and CDR2 is FQNNGV. This chain's CDR3 is CASSWGGANVLTF. Here the CDR3 DNA reads TGTGCCAGCAGCTGGGGGGGGGCCAACGTCTTGACTTTC.

The genes are TRBV11-2 and TRBJ1-6, with TRBD1 as a possible D gene (6 bases). This CDR3 has 15 residues. The ends were cut back, 3 bases at V and 8 bases at J, with 14 bases in the middle. The V gene's germline CDR1 is SGHAT and CDR2 FQNNGV. CDR3 region: CASSFGDRWDSPLHF. The CDR3 DNA is TGTGCCAGCAGCTTCGGAGACAGGTGGGATTCACCCCTCCACTTT. Full variable domain (remainder filled in from reference TRBV11-2 and TRBJ1-6): EAGVAQSPRYKIIEKRQSVAFWCNPISGHATLYWYQQILGQGPKLLIQFQNNGVVDDSQLPKDRFSAERLKGVDSTLKIQPAKLEDSAVYLCASSFGDRWDSPLHFGNGTRLTVT.